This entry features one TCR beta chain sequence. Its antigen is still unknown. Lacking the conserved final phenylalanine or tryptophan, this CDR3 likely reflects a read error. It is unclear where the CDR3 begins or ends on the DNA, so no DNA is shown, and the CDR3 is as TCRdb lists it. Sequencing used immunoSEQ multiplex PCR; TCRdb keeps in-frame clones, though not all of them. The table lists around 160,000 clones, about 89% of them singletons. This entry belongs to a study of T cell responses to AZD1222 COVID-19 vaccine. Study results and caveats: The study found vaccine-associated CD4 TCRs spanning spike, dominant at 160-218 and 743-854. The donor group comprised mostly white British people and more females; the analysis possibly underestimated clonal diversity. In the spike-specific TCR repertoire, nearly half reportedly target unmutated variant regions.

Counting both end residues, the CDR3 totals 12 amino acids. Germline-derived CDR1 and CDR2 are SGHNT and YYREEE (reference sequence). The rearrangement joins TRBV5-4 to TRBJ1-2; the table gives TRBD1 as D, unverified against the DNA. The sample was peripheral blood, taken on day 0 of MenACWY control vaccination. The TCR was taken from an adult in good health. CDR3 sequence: CASTIQGSVADI.